The 14 T cell receptor beta chains listed next were all sequenced from one sample in a study of technical replicates of blood from a few donors. Sequencing was performed with immunoSEQ multiplex PCR; in TCRdb, only in-frame clones are kept and a portion is missing. The sample lists over 80,000 clones, around 96% seen once, with roughly 0.33% in the top ten. Sample: T cells isolated from PBMCs. These receptors all stem from a human donor in good health.

This clone appeared once. The gene calls are TRBV5-4 and TRBJ1-2; D is perhaps TRBD1 (5 bases). From germline, CDR1 is SGHNT and CDR2 YYREEE (reference sequence). This CDR3 has 17 amino acids. Between the trimmed V and J ends, which lost 0 bases and 1 base, there was a span of 16 bases. In nucleotides, the CDR3 is TGTGCCAGCAGCTTGGCACTAACCCAGGACATTAACTATGGCTACACCTTC. Protein sequence: CASSLALTQDINYGYTF. The full variable domain, rest sourced from reference TRBV5-4 and TRBJ1-2, is ETGVTQSPTHLIKTRGQQVTLRCSSQSGHNTVSWYQQALGQGPQFIFQYYREEENGRGNFPPRFSGLQFPNYSSELNVNALELDDSALYLCASSLALTQDINYGYTFGSGTRLTVV.

V is TRBV19 and J is TRBJ1-1; perhaps TRBD1 as D (6 bases). CDR1 LNHDA and CDR2 SQIVND come from the germline V gene (reference sequence). Trimming took 8 bases from V and 5 from J, leaving 15 bases between them. This CDR3 is 13 amino acids long. CDR3 sequence: CASQYLRGTEAFF. DNA of the CDR3: TGTGCCAGTCAGTACCTCAGGGGAACTGAAGCTTTCTTT. The full variable domain, in which reference TRBV19 and TRBJ1-1 provide the parts outside the CDR3, is DGGITQSPKYLFRKEGQNVTLSCEQNLNHDAMYWYRQDPGQGLRLIYYSQIVNDFQKGDIAEGYSVSREKKESFPLTVTSAQKNPTAFYLCASQYLRGTEAFFGQGTRLTVV.

J is TRBJ2-1 and V is TRBV9; 7 bases fit TRBD2. V trimming: 2 bases; J trimming: 5 bases; junction bases outside the gene matches: 4. Germline V CDR1 and CDR2: SGDLS, YYNGEE. CDR3 length: 14 amino acids. Here the CDR3 reads CASSVLAENNEQFF. Here the CDR3 DNA reads TGTGCCAGCAGCGTGCTAGCGGAAAACAATGAGCAGTTCTTC. Supplemented by reference TRBV9 and TRBJ2-1, the full variable domain reads DSGVTQTPKHLITATGQRVTLRCSPRSGDLSVYWYQQSLDQGLQFLIQYYNGEERAKGNILERFSAQQFPDLHSELNLSSLELGDSALYFCASSVLAENNEQFFGPGTRLTVL.

V usage is TRBV6-5 and J usage is TRBJ1-5; possible D gene TRBD1, 5 bases. The V and J ends lost 5 bases and 3 bases respectively, with 11 bases between them. The V gene's germline CDR1 is MNHEY and CDR2 SVGAGI. The CDR3 extends over 14 amino acids. This CDR3 reads CASSPGLVNQPQHF. The CDR3 DNA follows: TGTGCCAGCAGTCCAGGGCTGGTCAATCAGCCCCAGCATTTT.

This sequence joins TRBV30 and TRBJ2-4; 8 bases are a match to TRBD2. Germline assignment: CDR1 GTSNPN and CDR2 SVGIG (reference sequence). There are 18 residues in the CDR3. V shed 3 bases, J shed 3 bases, and the junction held 16 bases outside the gene matches. CDR3 DNA sequence: TGTGCCTGGAGCCCTATTAAATTGCGGGAGGTAGACAAAAACATTCAGTACTTC. It encodes CAWSPIKLREVDKNIQYF.

The chain combines TRBV9 with TRBJ1-1; 11 nucleotides agree with TRBD1. CDR1 is SGDLS and CDR2 is YYNGEE in the germline V gene. V lost 4 bases and J lost 1; bases outside the gene matches: 6. The CDR3 extends over 16 amino acids. The CDR3 DNA reads TGTGCCAGCAGCCCACGGACAGGGGGCCCGAACACTGAAGCTTTCTTT. As protein: CASSPRTGGPNTEAFF.

V gene TRBV4-3 combines with J gene TRBJ1-1; D is perhaps TRBD1 (5 bases). This CDR3 has 16 amino acids. Trimming stripped 0 bases from V and 4 bases from J, with 15 bases between. Germline CDR1 and CDR2: LGHNA and YSLEER. The CDR3 loop is CASSQDAGRGGTEAFF. As DNA, the CDR3 is TGCGCCAGCAGCCAAGATGCGGGGAGGGGCGGCACTGAAGCTTTCTTT.

The chain employs TRBV6-5 and TRBJ1-5; TRBD1 aligns across 9 bases. The length of the CDR3 is 15 residues. V was clipped by 6 bases and J by 1 base; unmatched bases: 4. In germline, CDR1 is MNHEY, CDR2 SVGAGI. The CDR3 here is CASSQQGASNQPQHF. As DNA, the CDR3 is TGTGCCAGCAGCCAACAGGGGGCAAGCAATCAGCCCCAGCATTTT.

The gene calls are TRBV29-1 and TRBJ2-5, with no clear D. Trimming left V 5 bases short and J 1 base short, with 5 bases between. The germline V gene encodes CDR1 SQVTM and CDR2 ANQGSEA. This CDR3 comprises 11 residues. The CDR3 loop reads CSVNIQETQYF. The CDR3 coding sequence is TGCAGCGTTAACATCCAAGAGACCCAGTACTTC. The full variable domain, in which reference TRBV29-1 and TRBJ2-5 provide the parts outside the CDR3, is SAVISQKPSRDICQRGTSLTIQCQVDSQVTMMFWYRQQPGQSLTLIATANQGSEATYESGFVIDKFPISRPNLTFSTLTVSNMSPEDSSIYLCSVNIQETQYFGPGTRLLVL.

V gene TRBV7-8 combines with J gene TRBJ1-1, with TRBD1 matching 7 bases. Trimming removed 5 bases from V and 5 bases from J; junction bases left unmatched: 11. Germline CDR1 and CDR2: SGHVS and FQNEAQ. The CDR3 sequence is 15 residues long. The CDR3 DNA follows: TGTGCCAGCAGCGAAGAGACAGGGTCTTGGACTGAAGCTTTCTTT. It specifies CASSEETGSWTEAFF.

The chain links TRBV19 to TRBJ2-5; weak D call: TRBD2 (5 bases). Germline assignment: CDR1 LNHDA and CDR2 SQIVND (reference sequence). The CDR3 length is 13 residues. The germline V and J ends were trimmed by 2 bases and 1 base, with 5 bases remaining between them. The CDR3 reads CASSIRGQETQYF. The CDR3 DNA is TGTGCCAGTAGTATACGGGGCCAAGAGACCCAGTACTTC.

The chain is built from TRBV15 and TRBJ2-1; TRBD1 matches 8 bases. This CDR3 comprises 15 residues. With V trimmed by 4 bases and J by 4 bases, 6 bases remained unmatched. From germline, CDR1 is LNHNV and CDR2 YYDKDF (reference sequence). CDR3 protein: CATSIKRTGYNEQFF. The CDR3 DNA reads as TGTGCCACCAGCATCAAGAGGACAGGGTACAATGAGCAGTTCTTC.

This clone appeared once. CDR3 sequence reads: CASSLNSYNEQFF. The DNA for the CDR3 is TGTGCCAGCAGCTTAAACAGCTACAATGAGCAGTTCTTC. The J gene is TRBJ2-1, the V gene TRBV11-3; D uncertain. This CDR3 has 13 amino acids. The V gene's germline CDR1 is SGHNT and CDR2 YENEEA. V lost 2 bases and J 3 bases, leaving 5 bases between the germline ends.

The genes are TRBV4-1 and TRBJ2-2; tentative D call: TRBD1 (5 bases). Per the germline V gene, CDR1 is MGHRA and CDR2 is YSYEKL. This CDR3 region has 15 residues. The V and J ends lost 0 bases and 2 bases respectively, with 7 bases between them. The CDR3: CASSQEDINTGELFF. CDR3 nucleotide sequence: TGCGCCAGCAGCCAAGAGGACATAAACACCGGGGAGCTGTTTTTT.